This T cell receptor beta chain emerged from a study of Tregs in tolerant kidney transplant recipients. The germline gives CDR1 LGHNA, CDR2 YSLEER. There are 18 residues in the CDR3. The ends lost 0 bases at V and 5 bases at J; junction bases unmatched: 13. Using immunoSEQ multiplex PCR, the repertoire was profiled, and TCRdb retains in-frame clones only, with some absent. The table includes around 61,000 clones, 65% to 85% detected once. Study-wide points: The most relevant donor-specific Treg TCRbeta repertoire apparently came from expansion with activated donor B cells. This study did not directly address biological reproducibility.

With regard to this clone: Its antigen is not identified.

Thawed PBMCs were FACS-sorted into unstimulated CD4+CD25+CD127- regulatory T cells, CD4+CD25- non-regulatory cells, CD4 and CD8 cells. The receptor was isolated from a human donor in good health. Sequencing input: CD4+ T cells from blood. The rearrangement uses TRBV4-3 and TRBJ1-2; 9 bases are shared with TRBD1. As DNA, the CDR3 is TGCGCCAGCAGCCAAGATACAGGGGGCGCCTTCAGGGGGTATGGCTACACCTTC. As protein: CASSQDTGGAFRGYGYTF.